These 5 T cell receptor beta chains were sequenced from one sample in a study of shared clonotypes between healthy human individuals. The protocol was immunoSEQ multiplex PCR, while the TCRdb copy is restricted to in-frame clones and leaves out a portion. The repertoire holds around 2.5 million clones, with 93% as singletons. Sample: naive CD4+ T cells from PBMCs. Subset of the sample: CD45RA+ positively selected. The receptors stem from a man aged 18-30 years in good health. Some clones in this sample may be carry-over from other donors' samples.

The V and J genes are TRBV7-7 and TRBJ2-3; 7 bases are shared with TRBD2. In germline, CDR1 is SSHAT, CDR2 FNYEAQ (reference sequence). The CDR3 totals 14 residues. V lost 5 bases to trimming and J lost 6 bases; unmatched junction nucleotides: 8. CDR3 protein: CASSPRGTMDTQYF. The DNA of the CDR3 is TGTGCCAGCAGCCCGCGAGGGACTATGGATACGCAGTATTTT.

The chain has TRBV6-5 and TRBJ1-1; D gene unclear. This CDR3 comprises 14 residues. Germline lookup yields CDR1 MNHEY and CDR2 SVGAGI. V was trimmed by 4 bases and J by 0 bases, leaving 9 bases between them. The CDR3 is CASSSGDLNTEAFF. For the CDR3, the DNA is TGTGCCAGCAGTTCGGGTGATCTGAACACTGAAGCTTTCTTT.

This clone was observed a single time. This chain links TRBV19 with TRBJ2-1; D ambiguous. The germline gives CDR1 LNHDA, CDR2 SQIVND (reference sequence). V lost 3 bases and J lost 9, with 12 bases in between. The CDR3 loop spans 13 amino acids. In DNA, the CDR3 is TGTGCCAGTAGTATTACCAGTGAGGCTGAGCAGTTCTTC. Amino acids: CASSITSEAEQFF.

This clone was observed once. The rearrangement uses TRBV6-6 and TRBJ2-7; the D is unclear. CDR1 and CDR2 (germline): MNHNY, SVGAGI (reference sequence). The CDR3 contains 14 residues. Trimming pared 2 bases from V and 3 bases from J, leaving 11 bases between. CDR3 sequence reads: CASSYGIGIYEQYF. The CDR3 nucleotides are TGTGCCAGCAGTTACGGGATTGGGATCTACGAGCAGTACTTC.

The genes are TRBV9 and TRBJ2-7, with D perhaps TRBD1 (6 bases). This CDR3 has 15 residues. V was cut by 2 bases and J by 4 bases, with 16 bases left in between. The germline gives CDR1 SGDLS, CDR2 YYNGEE. In DNA, the CDR3 is TGTGCCAGCAGCGTCAGTTGGACAGAAATTTACGAGCAGTACTTC. Translation gives CASSVSWTEIYEQYF.